Each of the 10 T cell receptor beta chains below was sequenced from the same sample in a study of blood T cells in healthy people across ages. A second 7 to 11 cycle PCR used barcoded and J-beta primers. Each CDR3 protein gets one entry after TCRdb re-called the 5' RACE reads with MiXCR. The sample carries approximately 800,000 distinct CDR3 sequences, around 50% recorded once. Sequencing was done on a sample of blood. The receptors were sampled from a man in his forties in good health.

Concerning this clonotype itself: One end of the junction fails to match germline, which may point to a read error. The chain employs TRBV25-1 and TRBJ2-5, with 12 bases fitting TRBD2. The CDR3 totals 15 residues. CDR1 and CDR2 (germline): MGHDK, SYGVNS. The CDR3 DNA reads TGTGCCAGCAGTGACCCACTAGCGGGAGGAGAGGCCCAGTACTTC. The encoded protein is CASSDPLAGGEAQYF.

DNA of the CDR3: TGCAGCGTGGGACAGGGAAACGGCAATCAGCCCCAGCATTTT. Its translation is CSVGQGNGNQPQHF. The V and J genes are TRBV29-1 and TRBJ1-5, with 9 nucleotides matching TRBD1. V lost 6 bases and J lost 2; bases outside the gene matches: 5. This CDR3 has 14 residues. The V gene's germline CDR1 is SQVTM and CDR2 ANQGSEA. Looking up the rest from reference TRBV29-1 and TRBJ1-5 gives the full variable domain: SAVISQKPSRDICQRGTSLTIQCQVDSQVTMMFWYRQQPGQSLTLIATANQGSEATYESGFVIDKFPISRPNLTFSTLTVSNMSPEDSSIYLCSVGQGNGNQPQHFGDGTRLSIL.

This clonotype came up a few times. V gene TRBV5-1 combines with J gene TRBJ1-6; 10 bases match TRBD1. The V gene end was trimmed by 4 bases and the J gene end by 11 bases; junction bases not matched to a gene: 18. The CDR3 runs 18 residues. Germline V gene data show CDR1 as SGHRS and CDR2 as YFSETQ. This chain's CDR3 is CASSAGLLGTGERTPLHF. The CDR3 region has the DNA TGCGCCAGCAGCGCGGGCCTCCTCGGGACAGGGGAGAGGACACCCCTCCACTTT.

The chain joins TRBV10-3 to TRBJ1-6; no definite D call. Germline lookup yields CDR1 ENHRY and CDR2 SYGVKD. This CDR3 spans 13 amino acids. Trimming pared 0 bases from V and 13 bases from J, leaving 10 bases between. CDR3 nucleotide sequence: TGTGCCATCAGTGAGTCCCCATCGGGGCCCCTCCACTTT. Translation: CAISESPSGPLHF.

This clonotype occurred a few times. The rearrangement joins TRBV20-1 to TRBJ2-7; D perhaps matches TRBD1 (5 bases). CDR1 and CDR2 (germline): DFQATT, SNEGSKA (reference sequence). There are 13 residues in the CDR3. V shed 3 bases and J shed 3 bases, with 12 bases lying between them. The CDR3 bases are TGCAGTGCTAGTTCCCAGGGTGGCTACGAGCAGTACTTC. Encoded protein: CSASSQGGYEQYF.

A few counts support this clonotype. The chain has TRBV21-1 and TRBJ2-5. TRBV21-1 is tagged as a pseudogene. The CDR3 totals 13 residues. The CDR3 is CASRSTYEETQYF. The CDR3 region has the DNA TGTGCCAGCAGGAGTACTTATGAAGAGACCCAGTACTTC.

A few counts support this clonotype. This chain links TRBV11-3 with TRBJ2-1; D is perhaps TRBD1 (6 bases). This CDR3 spans 16 amino acids. V gave up 0 bases and J gave up 8 bases, with 17 bases separating them. Looked up from germline, CDR1 is SGHNT and CDR2 is YENEEA. The CDR3 spells CASSLDRTASVDEQFF. Written as DNA, the CDR3 is TGTGCCAGCAGCTTAGATCGGACAGCCTCGGTTGATGAGCAGTTCTTC.

The V call is TRBV28, the J call TRBJ2-7, with 9 bases matching TRBD1. This CDR3 region has 15 residues. Per the germline V gene, CDR1 is MDHEN and CDR2 is SYDVKM. V gave up 6 bases and J gave up 2 bases; unmatched junction bases: 8. Here the CDR3 DNA reads TGTGCCAGCAGCCCGGGACAGGGACTTACCTACGAGCAGTACTTC. Translated: CASSPGQGLTYEQYF.

This clonotype came up many times. The rearrangement joins TRBV5-1 to TRBJ1-1; 7 nucleotides match TRBD1. The V and J ends lost 3 bases and 1 base, in that order; junction bases with no gene match: 9. The CDR3 has 16 amino acids. Germline V lookup: CDR1 SGHRS, CDR2 YFSETQ. CDR3 in DNA: TGCGCCAGCAGCTCCCCTCCGACAGGGAGGAACACTGAAGCTTTCTTT. Translating it yields CASSSPPTGRNTEAFF.

This clonotype was found a few times. The gene calls are TRBV9 and TRBJ2-5; D may match TRBD1 or TRBD2 (5 bases each). This CDR3 has 17 amino acids. The germline V gene encodes CDR1 SGDLS and CDR2 YYNGEE. The V gene lost 0 bases and the J gene lost 3 bases, with 18 bases spanning the gap. The CDR3 DNA reads TGTGCCAGCAGCGTAGATGGAGGTTGGGGCCTGGAAGAGACCCAGTACTTC. The encoded protein is CASSVDGGWGLEETQYF.